The 27 T cell receptor beta chains below come from one sample, sequenced in a study of CD8+ T cells in alopecia areata. cDNA reverse transcribed from extracted RNA served as the sequencing template. The assay was immunoSEQ multiplex PCR, and TCRdb's table has in-frame clones only and misses some. The data hold about 180,000 clones, with around 51% observed a single time. The treatment is: oral pan-JAK inhibitor, 5-10 mg twice daily. This sample comprised CD8+ T cells sorted from blood, obtained at approximately week 52, from a patient treated with tofacitinib. Receptors originate from a human donor with alopecia areata.

J is TRBJ2-7 and V is TRBV29-1, with 7 nucleotides matching TRBD1. CDR3 size: 15 residues. V dropped 3 bases and J dropped 3; count of bases not matched to a gene: 11. Germline CDR1 and CDR2: SQVTM and ANQGSEA. CDR3: CSVERLGTVGYEQYF. CDR3 DNA sequence: TGCAGCGTTGAGAGGCTGGGGACAGTGGGCTACGAGCAGTACTTC.

The V call is TRBV5-1, the J call TRBJ1-2; the match to TRBD1 covers 7 bases. There are 17 residues in the CDR3. Looked up from germline, CDR1 is SGHRS and CDR2 is YFSETQ. Trimming removed 0 bases from V and 2 bases from J; junction bases left unmatched: 10. CDR3 coding DNA: TGCGCCAGCAGCTTGGAAGGGACAGAAAGGGGGAACTATGGCTACACCTTC. It translates to CASSLEGTERGNYGYTF.

This chain joins TRBV6-1 and TRBJ2-1, with 8 bases fitting TRBD2. V trimming: 2 bases; J trimming: 3 bases; junction bases outside the gene matches: 3. The CDR3 has 15 amino acids. CDR1 and CDR2 from the germline V gene are MNHNS and SASEGT. This CDR3 reads CASSEWRGDYNEQFF. The CDR3 DNA is TGTGCCAGCAGTGAATGGCGGGGGGACTACAATGAGCAGTTCTTC.

Only a few counts were recorded for this clone. This rearrangement joins TRBV29-1 to TRBJ1-2; TRBD1 aligns across 11 bases. Germline values: CDR1 SQVTM, CDR2 ANQGSEA. J lost 7 bases, V lost 7 bases, and 8 bases had no gene match. This CDR3 comprises 13 residues. Written as DNA, the CDR3 is TGCAGCGACGGGGGACAGGGGGACGGTGGCTACACCTTC. Its translation is CSDGGQGDGGYTF.

The J gene is TRBJ2-7, the V gene TRBV29-1; 10 nucleotides match TRBD1. CDR3 length: 13 residues. V lost 6 bases and J lost 5; bases outside the gene matches: 7. The germline CDR1 and CDR2 sequences are SQVTM and ANQGSEA. CDR3 region: CSVRDRGINEQYF. Written as DNA, the CDR3 is TGCAGCGTCCGGGACAGGGGTATCAACGAGCAGTACTTC.

This clone was detected a few times. V is TRBV5-8 and J is TRBJ1-4; D might be TRBD1 (6 bases). The CDR3 totals 16 residues. The V and J ends lost 4 bases and 4 bases respectively, with 17 bases between them. Per germline, CDR1 SGHTS and CDR2 YDEGEE. The chain's CDR3 is CASSGKAGQYNEKLFF. The DNA of the CDR3 is TGTGCCAGCAGCGGAAAGGCAGGACAGTATAATGAAAAACTGTTTTTT.

The CDR3 nucleotides are TGCAGCGTTGAAGATATAGAGACAGGGGATGTCACAGATACGCAGTATTTT. This translates into CSVEDIETGDVTDTQYF. The chain combines TRBV29-1 with TRBJ2-3; 8 bases match TRBD1. The CDR3 length is 17 residues. Germline CDR1 and CDR2: SQVTM and ANQGSEA. Germline trimming cut 0 bases from V and 2 bases from J; bases unmatched to any gene: 10.

The chain links TRBV30 to TRBJ1-2, with D possibly TRBD1 on 5 matching bases. CDR1 GTSNPN and CDR2 SVGIG come from the germline V gene (reference sequence). The CDR3 has 13 residues. V lost 2 bases and J lost 5, with 12 bases in between. Here the CDR3 reads CAWSSGGTYGYTF. For the CDR3, the DNA is TGTGCCTGGAGTAGTGGTGGGACGTATGGCTACACCTTC.

The chain employs TRBV15 and TRBJ1-5; D perhaps matches TRBD1 (5 bases). CDR3 length equals 14 residues. CDR1 and CDR2 (germline): LNHNV, YYDKDF (reference sequence). Deletions cut 0 bases from V and 5 bases from J, with 8 bases between. This CDR3 reads CATSRDRGYQPQHF. The CDR3 DNA reads as TGTGCCACCAGCAGAGATCGGGGGTATCAGCCCCAGCATTTT.

The sample holds many counts of this clone. The chain combines TRBV5-4 with TRBJ2-2; D tentatively fits TRBD1 or TRBD2 (5 bases each). The CDR3 runs 15 residues. The V end lost 2 bases, the J end lost 5 bases, and 13 bases lay between the germline ends. The germline CDR1 and CDR2 sequences are SGHNT and YYREEE (reference sequence). The CDR3 DNA is TGTGCCAGCAGCTTCAAGGGGAGAGGAACCGGGGAGCTGTTTTTT. Translation gives CASSFKGRGTGELFF.

This clone was counted a few times. This chain links TRBV19 with TRBJ1-2, with D possibly TRBD1 on 6 matching bases. Germline values: CDR1 LNHDA, CDR2 SQIVND (reference sequence). The V gene lost 3 bases and the J gene lost 2 bases, with 7 bases spanning the gap. This CDR3 is 13 amino acids long. CDR3 region: CASSMDRNYGYTF. In nucleotides, the CDR3 is TGTGCCAGTAGTATGGACAGAAACTATGGCTACACCTTC.

This clone has more than one count but fewer than ten. The chain uses TRBV11-2 and TRBJ1-4; D gene ambiguous. This CDR3 contains 15 residues. Between the trimmed V and J ends, which lost 4 bases and 7 bases, there was a span of 16 bases. The germline V gene has CDR1 SGHAT and CDR2 FQNNGV. The CDR3 sequence: CASSWVGSGVEKLFF. Written as DNA, the CDR3 is TGTGCCAGCAGCTGGGTGGGTTCTGGTGTTGAAAAACTGTTTTTT.

This clone was counted a few times. This rearrangement joins TRBV14 to TRBJ1-2; 8 bases are shared with TRBD1. Germline trimming cut 8 bases from V and 3 bases from J; bases unmatched to any gene: 20. This CDR3 is 18 amino acids long. From germline, CDR1 is SGHDN and CDR2 FVKESK. The CDR3: CASRRTGQEGGPYYGYTF. The CDR3 region has the DNA TGTGCCAGCCGACGTACGGGACAGGAGGGAGGGCCCTACTATGGCTACACCTTC.

On this clone: A read error may account for a junction end that differs from germline. CDR3 DNA: TGCAGCGTCACTCCCCCAACAGGGTCGGTAATCTTC. This gives the protein CSVTPPTGSVIF. This chain links TRBV29-1 with TRBJ2-1; D perhaps matches TRBD1 (6 bases). Germline CDR1 SQVTM, CDR2 ANQGSEA. The CDR3 spans 12 residues.

The CDR3: CASSGTGENSPLHF. The CDR3 coding sequence is TGTGCCAGCAGTGGGACAGGGGAGAATTCACCCCTCCACTTT. This chain connects TRBV27 to TRBJ1-6, with 10 bases matching TRBD1. Trimming removed 5 bases from V and 7 bases from J; junction bases left unmatched: 2. The V gene's germline CDR1 is MNHEY and CDR2 SMNVEV (reference sequence). This CDR3 spans 14 amino acids.

The DNA for the CDR3 is TGTGCCTGGAGTCCATTGTACAGGGGTATTTTCCACGAGCAGTACTTC. Encoded protein: CAWSPLYRGIFHEQYF. The chain is built from TRBV30 and TRBJ2-7; 7 bases agree with TRBD1. Germline CDR1 GTSNPN, CDR2 SVGIG (reference sequence). V lost 2 bases and J lost 5; bases outside the gene matches: 15. The CDR3 runs to 16 residues.

This sequence joins TRBV7-8 and TRBJ2-7; D is perhaps TRBD1 or TRBD2 (5 bases each). The CDR3 runs to 14 residues. The germline V and J ends were trimmed by 0 bases and 5 bases, with 11 bases remaining between them. The germline V gene has CDR1 SGHVS and CDR2 FQNEAQ. The CDR3 region is CASSLAGTLDEQYF. CDR3 DNA: TGTGCCAGCAGCTTAGCAGGGACGCTGGACGAGCAGTACTTC.

This clone has only a few counts. V gene TRBV6-1 combines with J gene TRBJ2-6; D is tentatively TRBD1 or TRBD2 (5 bases each). Trimming removed 2 bases at V and 2 bases at J, with 16 bases between. The germline V gene encodes CDR1 MNHNS and CDR2 SASEGT. The CDR3 sequence is 18 residues long. CDR3 in DNA: TGTGCCAGCAGTGAATCGGGACCTTTGACGGCTGGGGCCAACGTCCTGACTTTC. Protein product: CASSESGPLTAGANVLTF.

The J gene is TRBJ1-1, the V gene TRBV7-9, with D maybe TRBD1 (5 bases). The CDR3 extends over 13 amino acids. CDR1 and CDR2 (germline): SEHNR, FQNEAQ (reference sequence). The V end was cut by 1 base, the J end by 5 bases, with 8 bases between. The DNA for the CDR3 is TGTGCCAGCAGCTTAGAGGAGGGGACTGAAGCTTTCTTT. Translating it yields CASSLEEGTEAFF.

The chain is built from TRBV6-5 and TRBJ2-2; D possibly uses TRBD1 or TRBD2 (5 bases each). Germline assignment: CDR1 MNHEY and CDR2 SVGAGI. The CDR3 covers 13 residues. Trimming shortened V by 7 bases and J by 4 bases, and 10 bases separated the two germline ends. This CDR3 is CASTTGPTGELFF. The CDR3 DNA is TGTGCCAGCACCACGGGGCCCACCGGGGAGCTGTTTTTT.

The chain carries TRBV7-9 and TRBJ1-1; D remains unclear. Trimming shortened V by 3 bases and J by 3 bases, and 5 bases separated the two germline ends. This CDR3 contains 12 residues. From germline, CDR1 is SEHNR and CDR2 FQNEAQ (reference sequence). The CDR3: CASSFGHTEAFF. In DNA form, the CDR3 reads TGTGCCAGCAGCTTCGGACACACTGAAGCTTTCTTT.

This rearrangement joins TRBV29-1 to TRBJ2-2, with a weak D call TRBD1 (5 bases). V lost 6 bases, J lost 2 bases, and 13 bases lay in between. The germline gives CDR1 SQVTM, CDR2 ANQGSEA. This CDR3 contains 14 residues. The CDR3 loop is CSVRPDTNTGELFF. The CDR3 bases are TGCAGCGTGAGACCGGACACAAACACCGGGGAGCTGTTTTTT.

The CDR3 nucleotides read TGTGCCAGTCCCGAACCAATCTCTGGGGCCAACGTCCTGACTTTC. This codes for CASPEPISGANVLTF. The chain links TRBV7-9 to TRBJ2-6, with D unclear. Trimming left V 9 bases short and J 0 bases short, with 12 bases between. Germline V gives CDR1 SEHNR, CDR2 FQNEAQ (reference sequence). This CDR3 has 15 residues.

The CDR3 DNA follows: TGTGCCACGGGGATAGGGCTGCATGAGCAGTTCTTC. The encoded protein is CATGIGLHEQFF. This chain connects TRBV6-1 to TRBJ2-1; maybe TRBD2 (5 bases). The V gene's germline CDR1 is MNHNS and CDR2 SASEGT. The CDR3 has 12 residues. Trimming took off 10 bases at V and 8 bases at J, with 15 bases between the two ends.

This chain joins TRBV7-2 and TRBJ2-1, with TRBD2 matching 15 bases. This CDR3 spans 18 amino acids. Per the germline V gene, CDR1 is SGHTA and CDR2 is FQGNSA. V gave up 5 bases and J gave up 6 bases; unmatched junction bases: 11. The CDR3 DNA reads TGTGCCAGCAGCCTGGCCGGGACTAGCGGGGGGCCATTCAATGAGCAGTTCTTC. Encoded protein: CASSLAGTSGGPFNEQFF. The full variable domain, its missing parts supplied by reference TRBV7-2 and TRBJ2-1, is GAGVSQSPSNKVTEKGKDVELRCDPISGHTALYWYRQSLGQGLEFLIYFQGNSAPDKSGLPSDRFSAERTGGSVSTLTIQRTQQEDSAVYLCASSLAGTSGGPFNEQFFGPGTRLTVL.

The rearrangement uses TRBV5-4 and TRBJ2-7, with D perhaps matching TRBD1 (5 bases). The CDR3 runs to 12 residues. Germline V lookup: CDR1 SGHNT, CDR2 YYREEE (reference sequence). V was pared by 3 bases and J by 5 bases, with 9 bases between. The DNA of the CDR3 is TGTGCCAGCAGCTACCAACAGGACGAGCAGTACTTC. This codes for CASSYQQDEQYF.

This clone was seen a handful of times. The rearrangement uses TRBV7-9 and TRBJ2-5, with 10 bases lining up with TRBD2. V lost 4 bases to trimming and J lost 2 bases; unmatched junction nucleotides: 4. Germline lookup yields CDR1 SEHNR and CDR2 FQNEAQ (reference sequence). The CDR3 spans 15 residues. CDR3 sequence (DNA): TGTGCCAGCAGCTCTGTGACTAGCGGGCAAGAGACCCAGTACTTC. It is translated as CASSSVTSGQETQYF. Looking up the rest from reference TRBV7-9 and TRBJ2-5 gives the full variable domain: DTGVSQNPRHKITKRGQNVTFRCDPISEHNRLYWYRQTLGQGPEFLTYFQNEAQLEKSRLLSDRFSAERPKGSFSTLEIQRTEQGDSAMYLCASSSVTSGQETQYFGPGTRLLVL.